The next 15 T cell receptor beta chains were all read from a single sample in a study of blood T cell repertoires in COVID-19. Profiled with immunoSEQ multiplex PCR; TCRdb holds only in-frame clones, not every one. The profile shows some 250,000 clones, more than 75% of them singletons. Sequenced: PBMCs or T cells enriched from blood (not recorded which). The receptors come from a young man who had recovered from COVID-19.

The genes are TRBV7-9 and TRBJ1-3; D possibly corresponds to TRBD1 (6 bases). Germline CDR1 and CDR2: SEHNR and FQNEAQ (reference sequence). This CDR3 has 16 amino acids. Deletions cut 1 base from V and 0 bases from J, with 10 bases between. Here the CDR3 DNA reads TGTGCCAGCAGCTTAGGTTCAGGGGTCTCTGGAAACACCATATATTTT. Protein product: CASSLGSGVSGNTIYF.

The genes are TRBV24-1 and TRBJ1-4; unclear D gene. This CDR3 contains 12 residues. Deletions cut 3 bases from V and 5 bases from J, with 3 bases between. Germline loops: CDR1 KGHDR, CDR2 SFDVKD. The CDR3 nucleotides are TGTGCCACCAGTGATACAAATGAAAAACTGTTTTTT. Translating it yields CATSDTNEKLFF.

The rearrangement uses TRBV3-1 (or the pseudogene TRBV3-2) and TRBJ1-6; a possible D gene is TRBD1 (5 bases). The germline V gene encodes CDR1 LGHDT and CDR2 YNNKEL (reference sequence). This CDR3 spans 18 amino acids. Between the trimmed V and J ends, which lost 4 bases and 4 bases, there was a span of 20 bases. In DNA form, the CDR3 reads TGTGCCAGCAGCCGAAACTTAGGGGTGGGGTTTTATAATTCACCCCTCCACTTT. Translating it yields CASSRNLGVGFYNSPLHF.

V and J are TRBV5-1 and TRBJ1-1; D gene uncertain. The CDR3 is 14 amino acids. Trimming took 0 bases from V and 1 from J, leaving 7 bases between them. Germline assignment: CDR1 SGHRS and CDR2 YFSETQ. This CDR3 reads CASSLAPGNTEAFF. The CDR3 coding sequence is TGCGCCAGCAGCTTGGCTCCAGGGAACACTGAAGCTTTCTTT.

The chain has TRBV27 and TRBJ1-2, with D possibly matching TRBD1 (5 bases). Trimming cost V 5 bases and J 8 bases, with 18 bases left between them. In germline, CDR1 is MNHEY, CDR2 SMNVEV (reference sequence). The CDR3 spans 14 residues. CDR3 in DNA: TGTGCCAGCAGTCCCCAGACAGATTTGAGAGGCTACACCTTC. As protein: CASSPQTDLRGYTF.

V and J are TRBV30 and TRBJ1-6, with D possibly TRBD1 on 6 matching bases. V lost 2 bases and J 10 bases, leaving 24 bases between the germline ends. This CDR3 contains 17 residues. CDR1 and CDR2 from the germline V gene are GTSNPN and SVGIG (reference sequence). The CDR3 DNA sequence: TGTGCCTGGAGTCCAAAAGGAGCAGGGGCTTTTGGGTCACCCCTCCACTTT. This encodes CAWSPKGAGAFGSPLHF.

The chain carries TRBV9 and TRBJ2-1, with 12 bases fitting TRBD2. CDR3 length: 17 amino acids. CDR1 SGDLS and CDR2 YYNGEE come from the germline V gene. The V gene end was trimmed by 0 bases and the J gene end by 7 bases; junction bases not matched to a gene: 8. The CDR3 DNA is TGTGCCAGCAGCGTAGATCCCCTACTAGCGGGAGGTAATGAGCAGTTCTTC. Protein sequence: CASSVDPLLAGGNEQFF.

The V call is TRBV7-2, the J call TRBJ1-1, with D maybe TRBD1 (5 bases). The V gene's germline CDR1 is SGHTA and CDR2 FQGNSA. Trimming left V 5 bases short and J 0 bases short, with 13 bases between. The length of the CDR3 is 15 residues. The CDR3 reads CASSPPGVMNTEAFF. The CDR3 bases are TGTGCCAGCAGCCCCCCGGGGGTGATGAACACTGAAGCTTTCTTT. Supplemented by reference TRBV7-2 and TRBJ1-1, the full variable domain reads GAGVSQSPSNKVTEKGKDVELRCDPISGHTALYWYRQSLGQGLEFLIYFQGNSAPDKSGLPSDRFSAERTGGSVSTLTIQRTQQEDSAVYLCASSPPGVMNTEAFFGQGTRLTVV.

The chain recombines TRBV5-1 with TRBJ1-2; TRBD1 agrees at 8 bases. Germline assignment: CDR1 SGHRS and CDR2 YFSETQ. CDR3 length: 15 residues. Trimming took 0 bases from V and 6 from J; bases not matched to a gene: 7. The CDR3 here is CASSLGDRRGDGYTF. The CDR3 DNA sequence: TGCGCCAGCAGCTTGGGGGACAGGCGAGGGGATGGCTACACCTTC.

The V call is TRBV12-3 or TRBV12-4, the J call TRBJ1-1; maybe TRBD1 (6 bases). Trimming took off 6 bases at V and 1 base at J, with 9 bases between the two ends. The CDR3 is made up of 13 amino acids. CDR3 amino acids: CASRSGENTEAFF. In nucleotides, the CDR3 is TGTGCCAGCAGATCAGGGGAGAACACTGAAGCTTTCTTT.

The rearrangement joins TRBV28 to TRBJ2-2; maybe TRBD2 (6 bases). V was pared by 0 bases and J by 2 bases, with 16 bases between. Per the germline V gene, CDR1 is MDHEN and CDR2 is SYDVKM. There are 18 residues in the CDR3. Here the CDR3 DNA reads TGTGCCAGCAGTTTATGGGGGCCCGGGAGTACCAACACCGGGGAGCTGTTTTTT. Amino acid sequence: CASSLWGPGSTNTGELFF.

This chain joins TRBV28 and TRBJ2-1; TRBD2 matches 10 bases. The CDR3 sequence is 15 residues long. V trimming: 5 bases; J trimming: 0 bases; junction bases outside the gene matches: 1. The germline V gene encodes CDR1 MDHEN and CDR2 SYDVKM. The CDR3 sequence is CASSPSGSSYNEQFF. CDR3 in DNA: TGTGCCAGCAGTCCTAGCGGGAGCTCCTACAATGAGCAGTTCTTC. The full variable domain, its missing parts supplied by reference TRBV28 and TRBJ2-1, is DVKVTQSSRYLVKRTGEKVFLECVQDMDHENMFWYRQDPGLGLRLIYFSYDVKMKEKGDIPEGYSVSREKKERFSLILESASTNQTSMYLCASSPSGSSYNEQFFGPGTRLTVL.

This rearrangement joins TRBV7-9 to TRBJ1-3, with a possible D match to TRBD1 (6 bases). V gave up 5 bases and J gave up 4 bases, with 12 bases separating them. This CDR3 is 14 amino acids long. CDR1 and CDR2 (germline): SEHNR, FQNEAQ (reference sequence). The CDR3 loop reads CASSARTAGNTIYF. CDR3 bases: TGTGCCAGCAGCGCTCGGACAGCAGGAAACACCATATATTTT. The full variable domain, completed using reference TRBV7-9 and TRBJ1-3, is DTGVSQNPRHKITKRGQNVTFRCDPISEHNRLYWYRQTLGQGPEFLTYFQNEAQLEKSRLLSDRFSAERPKGSFSTLEIQRTEQGDSAMYLCASSARTAGNTIYFGEGSWLTVV.

This clone was recorded once. For the CDR3, the DNA is TGTGCCAGCACGGACAGGGTAGGGTATGGCTACACCTTC. Residues: CASTDRVGYGYTF. The chain links TRBV6-5 to TRBJ1-2, with TRBD1 matching over 8 bases. The CDR3 extends over 13 amino acids. The J segment lost 5 bases and the V segment lost 7 bases, leaving 6 bases of the junction unmatched. Germline values: CDR1 MNHEY, CDR2 SVGAGI.

The chain couples TRBV11-2 to TRBJ2-3, with TRBD2 identical over 12 bases. After removal of 3 bases from V and 5 bases from J, the junction contained 9 bases not matched to a gene. The CDR3 is made up of 17 amino acids. Germline assignment: CDR1 SGHAT and CDR2 FQNNGV. The CDR3 sequence: CASSFRPSGREIDTQYF. The CDR3 nucleotides are TGTGCCAGCAGCTTTAGGCCTAGCGGGAGGGAAATAGATACGCAGTATTTT.